The 29 T cell receptor beta chains below come from one sample, sequenced in a study of naive and memory T cell subsets (dated by TCRdb to 2016 to 2017). Their cognate antigens are unknown. The library relied on UMI-ligation and nested PCR. Instrument on record: Illumina MiSeq. To cover both TRBC1 and TRBC2, the beta constant-region primer consisted of an equimolar mix of two oligonucleotides. Four rounds of PCR, combining the SP2 primer with nested alpha and beta constant-region primers, were used to amplify the ligated cDNA. TCRdb trimmed the raw reads at Q25, called clones with MiXCR and kept productive beta chains. CDR3 protein sequences are deduplicated, and each keeps its most common genes and DNA. Counted in this sample were under 150,000 distinct CDR3 sequences; more than 15% of them appeared once. About 0.6% of the sample rests with the top ten. What the authors observed across the whole study: A few larger clonotypes were present in naive repertoires, especially CD8 naive repertoires, and these clonotypes were possibly memory cells re-expressing CD45RA.

Sequencing input: naive CD8+ T cells from blood. Interpreted using the paper, the cell subset or site label stands for: naive T cells, CD45RA high CD27+. The receptors derive from a human donor in good health.

Only a few counts were recorded for this clonotype. This chain connects TRBV9 to TRBJ2-7; 13 bases map to TRBD2. J lost 3 bases, V lost 0 bases, and 6 bases had no gene match. The CDR3 loop spans 17 amino acids. Germline CDR1 SGDLS, CDR2 YYNGEE. The CDR3 region is CASSVGLAGGGDYEQYF. In DNA, the CDR3 is TGTGCCAGCAGCGTAGGACTAGCGGGAGGAGGAGACTACGAGCAGTACTTC.

The CDR3 DNA follows: TGCGCCAGCAGCTTGGAGGTTGGGACAGCGACTTCATACGAGCAGTACTTC. Translated, it gives CASSLEVGTATSYEQYF. V gene TRBV5-1 combines with J gene TRBJ2-7; TRBD1 agrees at 7 bases. In germline, CDR1 is SGHRS, CDR2 YFSETQ. V dropped 0 bases and J dropped 4; count of bases not matched to a gene: 13. The CDR3 is 17 residues long.

DNA of the CDR3: TGTGCCAGCAGTGACCGGACAGGGCAGAATCCCTACGAGCAGTACTTC. Residues: CASSDRTGQNPYEQYF. The chain is built from TRBV6-5 and TRBJ2-7; the match to TRBD1 covers 8 bases. V lost 5 bases, J lost 2 bases, and 11 bases stayed unmatched. Looked up from germline, CDR1 is MNHEY and CDR2 is SVGAGI. The length of the CDR3 is 16 residues.

In its sample, this clonotype was seen a few times. The chain uses TRBV12-3 or TRBV12-4 and TRBJ1-1; 8 bases are shared with TRBD1. The length of the CDR3 is 14 residues. Germline trimming cut 7 bases from V and 7 bases from J; bases unmatched to any gene: 11. CDR3: CASTLGQAAYEAFF. Written as DNA, the CDR3 is TGTGCCAGCACCTTGGGACAGGCGGCTTATGAAGCTTTCTTT.

This clonotype was detected ten times or more. The chain is built from TRBV12-3 or TRBV12-4 and TRBJ1-2; 8 positions match TRBD1. The CDR3 contains 15 residues. V was pared by 3 bases and J by 4 bases, with 7 bases of the junction left unmatched. The CDR3 DNA sequence: TGTGCCAGCAGTTTTGGACAGGGAATATTCTATGGCTACACCTTC. This encodes CASSFGQGIFYGYTF.

The chain employs TRBV20-1 and TRBJ2-2; no definite D call. Looked up from germline, CDR1 is DFQATT and CDR2 is SNEGSKA (reference sequence). The CDR3 runs to 13 residues. The germline V and J ends were trimmed by 6 bases and 2 bases, with 10 bases remaining between them. The CDR3 is CSASQSNTGELFF. As DNA, the CDR3 is TGCAGTGCAAGCCAAAGTAACACCGGGGAGCTGTTTTTT.

This clonotype was observed a handful of times. The chain combines TRBV27 with TRBJ1-1, with D perhaps matching TRBD1 (6 bases). There are 13 residues in the CDR3. Germline V lookup: CDR1 MNHEY, CDR2 SMNVEV (reference sequence). Trimming removed 2 bases from V and 6 bases from J, with 10 bases in between. CDR3 amino acids: CASSLMAGAEAFF. The CDR3 DNA follows: TGTGCCAGCAGTTTAATGGCAGGGGCTGAAGCTTTCTTT.

The chain is built from TRBV7-9 and TRBJ1-2; D is uncertain. The V and J ends lost 4 bases and 4 bases respectively, with 10 bases between them. The CDR3 totals 13 residues. Germline V lookup: CDR1 SEHNR, CDR2 FQNEAQ (reference sequence). CDR3 in DNA: TGTGCCAGCAGCTCTCCAGAGATCTATGGCTACACCTTC. Amino acid sequence: CASSSPEIYGYTF.

This chain uses TRBV29-1 with TRBJ2-5, with 12 nucleotides matching TRBD2. The CDR3 totals 14 residues. V shed 6 bases, J shed 2 bases, and the junction held 4 bases outside the gene matches. CDR1 is SQVTM and CDR2 is ANQGSEA in the germline V gene. CDR3 sequence: CSVFGLAGQETQYF. The DNA of the CDR3 is TGCAGCGTCTTCGGACTAGCGGGGCAAGAGACCCAGTACTTC.

The chain is built from TRBV28 and TRBJ2-7; the D call may be TRBD1 or TRBD2 (5 bases each). In germline, CDR1 is MDHEN, CDR2 SYDVKM. This CDR3 has 15 amino acids. The germline V and J ends were trimmed by 5 bases and 3 bases, with 17 bases remaining between them. CDR3 residues: CASSMPGTDNYEQYF. As DNA, the CDR3 is TGTGCCAGCAGTATGCCGGGAACGGACAACTACGAGCAGTACTTC.

The chain is built from TRBV12-5 and TRBJ2-7, with 8 positions matching TRBD1. This CDR3 comprises 17 residues. With V trimmed by 1 base and J by 0 bases, 8 bases remained unmatched. Germline CDR1 reads LGHNT; CDR2 reads FRNRAP. This CDR3 is CASGLEKTGDNSYEQYF. The DNA for the CDR3 is TGTGCTAGTGGTTTGGAGAAGACAGGGGACAACTCCTACGAGCAGTACTTC. Full variable domain (rest looked up from reference TRBV12-5 and TRBJ2-7): DARVTQTPRHKVTEMGQEVTMRCQPILGHNTVFWYRQTMMQGLELLAYFRNRAPLDDSGMPKDRFSAEMPDATLATLKIQPSEPRDSAVYFCASGLEKTGDNSYEQYFGPGTRLTVT.

The rearrangement links TRBV5-5 to TRBJ2-5; D not resolved. Germline CDR1 reads SGHKS; CDR2 reads YYEKEE (reference sequence). V was pared by 2 bases and J by 5 bases, with 13 bases between. The CDR3 runs to 14 residues. This CDR3 reads CASSFRPPRETQYF. CDR3 nucleotide sequence: TGTGCCAGCAGCTTTCGGCCGCCTAGGGAGACCCAGTACTTC.

V gene TRBV12-3 or TRBV12-4 combines with J gene TRBJ2-3; unclear D gene. The V gene lost 10 bases and the J gene lost 1 base, with 15 bases spanning the gap. CDR3 size: 14 residues. CDR3 residues: CAIIMGMGTDTQYF. The DNA of the CDR3 is TGTGCCATTATTATGGGTATGGGCACAGATACGCAGTATTTT.

CDR3 in amino acids: CASRHSGSSYNEQFF. In nucleotides, the CDR3 is TGTGCCAGTAGACACAGCGGGAGTTCCTACAATGAGCAGTTCTTC. The chain carries TRBV19 and TRBJ2-1, with 8 positions matching TRBD2. Unmatched junction bases numbered 5, after V lost 6 bases and J lost 1 base. The CDR3 loop spans 15 amino acids. Germline V lookup: CDR1 LNHDA, CDR2 SQIVND (reference sequence).

This clonotype was observed a handful of times. The chain carries TRBV6-5 and TRBJ1-5, with D unresolved. The CDR3 is 13 amino acids. V shed 7 bases and J shed 7 bases, with 14 bases lying between them. Germline CDR1 and CDR2: MNHEY and SVGAGI. The CDR3 here is CASNPIGQQPQHF. The CDR3 bases are TGTGCCAGCAACCCCATTGGCCAGCAGCCCCAGCATTTT.

The gene calls are TRBV6-1 and TRBJ2-2; 7 bases agree with TRBD2. The CDR3 has 15 residues. Germline CDR1 MNHNS, CDR2 SASEGT. V shed 6 bases, J shed 7 bases, and the junction held 11 bases outside the gene matches. CDR3 region: CASSSGTTYGGELFF. The CDR3 coding sequence is TGTGCCAGCAGCTCCGGGACTACTTATGGCGGGGAGCTGTTTTTT.

The V gene is TRBV15, the J gene TRBJ2-7; the match to TRBD1 covers 9 bases. CDR3 length: 16 residues. Germline V gives CDR1 LNHNV, CDR2 YYDKDF (reference sequence). V trimming: 3 bases; J trimming: 0 bases; junction bases outside the gene matches: 6. The CDR3, as DNA: TGTGCCACCAGCAGCGGGACAGGGCTAACCTCCTACGAGCAGTACTTC. Translating it yields CATSSGTGLTSYEQYF.

The CDR3: CASSGEGYTGELFF. In nucleotides, the CDR3 is TGTGCCAGCAGCGGAGAGGGATACACCGGGGAGCTGTTTTTT. The chain is built from TRBV7-9 and TRBJ2-2, with a tentative D call TRBD2 (5 bases). The V end was cut by 5 bases, the J end by 3 bases, with 10 bases between. Germline V gene data show CDR1 as SEHNR and CDR2 as FQNEAQ (reference sequence). The length of the CDR3 is 14 residues.

At least ten counts were recorded for this clonotype. The chain links TRBV7-9 to TRBJ1-1; maybe TRBD1 (5 bases). The CDR3 is 12 residues long. Between the trimmed V and J ends, which lost 5 bases and 5 bases, there was a span of 9 bases. CDR1 SEHNR and CDR2 FQNEAQ come from the germline V gene (reference sequence). The CDR3 bases are TGTGCCAGCAGCACTTGGGGGACTGAAGCTTTCTTT. Amino acid sequence: CASSTWGTEAFF.

There are a few counts of this clonotype. The J gene is TRBJ2-7, the V gene TRBV4-1; 10 bases map to TRBD1. Germline CDR1 is MGHRA and CDR2 is YSYEKL. V lost 1 base to trimming and J lost 5 bases; unmatched junction nucleotides: 5. The CDR3 spans 15 residues. CDR3 amino acids: CASSQAGTGANEQYF. The CDR3 DNA reads TGCGCCAGCAGCCAAGCCGGGACAGGGGCCAACGAGCAGTACTTC.

This clonotype was detected only once. The V and J genes are TRBV30 and TRBJ1-1, with D uncertain. Deletions cut 1 base from V and 6 bases from J, with 12 bases between. The CDR3 totals 13 residues. Germline V lookup: CDR1 GTSNPN, CDR2 SVGIG (reference sequence). The CDR3 DNA sequence: TGTGCCTGGAGTGGGGATGCGGAGGCTGAAGCTTTCTTT. The encoded protein is CAWSGDAEAEAFF.

Concerning this clonotype: An end of the junction does not agree with germline; a read error may underlie this. The genes are TRBV12-3 or TRBV12-4 and TRBJ1-2; 7 nucleotides line up with TRBD1. There are 12 residues in the CDR3. CDR3 region: CASSFNTGDKLF. The CDR3 nucleotides read TGTGCCAGCAGTTTTAACACAGGGGACAAACTATTC.

V and J are TRBV27 and TRBJ1-5; 7 bases are a match to TRBD1. The V gene end was trimmed by 3 bases and the J gene end by 5 bases; junction bases not matched to a gene: 16. CDR3 length equals 18 residues. Germline V gene lookup returns CDR1 MNHEY and CDR2 SMNVEV (reference sequence). CDR3 coding DNA: TGTGCCAGCAGTTTGGCCCCGCCGGTCAGGGGGGAGGATCAGCCCCAGCATTTT. Amino acids: CASSLAPPVRGEDQPQHF.

This chain uses TRBV28 with TRBJ2-3; D assignment may be TRBD1 or TRBD2 (5 bases each). Germline CDR1 and CDR2: MDHEN and SYDVKM. This CDR3 spans 15 amino acids. V lost 1 base and J 4 bases, leaving 12 bases between the germline ends. The CDR3 nucleotides read TGTGCCAGCAGTTTATCGGACGGGGCCTCAGATACGCAGTATTTT. Amino acid sequence: CASSLSDGASDTQYF. The variable domain in full, with the rest retrieved from reference TRBV28 and TRBJ2-3, is DVKVTQSSRYLVKRTGEKVFLECVQDMDHENMFWYRQDPGLGLRLIYFSYDVKMKEKGDIPEGYSVSREKKERFSLILESASTNQTSMYLCASSLSDGASDTQYFGPGTRLTVL.

This clonotype turned up a few times. The gene calls are TRBV14 and TRBJ2-5, with D unresolved. The CDR3 contains 14 residues. Per germline, CDR1 SGHDN and CDR2 FVKESK. V was pared by 2 bases and J by 3 bases, with 10 bases between. Here the CDR3 DNA reads TGTGCCAGCAGCCAATACGGTAACGAAGAGACCCAGTACTTC. Translating gives CASSQYGNEETQYF.

V and J are TRBV20-1 and TRBJ2-1, with D possibly TRBD1 on 6 matching bases. The CDR3 is made up of 14 amino acids. V lost 6 bases and J 0 bases, leaving 12 bases between the germline ends. Germline lookup yields CDR1 DFQATT and CDR2 SNEGSKA (reference sequence). The CDR3 DNA reads as TGCAGTGCCAGGGGCAGGGGCTCCTACAATGAGCAGTTCTTC. Its protein is CSARGRGSYNEQFF.

V is TRBV28 and J is TRBJ2-1; D is unclear. CDR3 length: 13 amino acids. The germline gives CDR1 MDHEN, CDR2 SYDVKM. Trimming shortened V by 5 bases and J by 7 bases, and 12 bases separated the two germline ends. The CDR3 loop is CASSLSPLNEQFF. The CDR3, as DNA: TGTGCCAGCAGTCTGTCGCCCCTAAATGAGCAGTTCTTC.

The chain has TRBV12-5 and TRBJ2-5; D perhaps matches TRBD1 (6 bases). The germline V gene encodes CDR1 LGHNT and CDR2 FRNRAP. V lost 6 bases, J lost 0 bases, and 11 bases lay in between. The CDR3 contains 14 residues. CDR3: CASGPTGHQETQYF. The CDR3, as DNA: TGTGCTAGTGGACCCACAGGGCACCAAGAGACCCAGTACTTC.

This clonotype came up once. The chain uses TRBV4-2 and TRBJ1-1, with no clear D. V lost 0 bases and J 4 bases, leaving 12 bases between the germline ends. The CDR3 has 15 residues. Germline CDR1 reads LGHNA; CDR2 reads YNFKEQ. The CDR3 DNA reads TGTGCCAGCAGCCAAGATAGGAGGGAGAGCACTGAAGCTTTCTTT. Protein sequence: CASSQDRRESTEAFF.